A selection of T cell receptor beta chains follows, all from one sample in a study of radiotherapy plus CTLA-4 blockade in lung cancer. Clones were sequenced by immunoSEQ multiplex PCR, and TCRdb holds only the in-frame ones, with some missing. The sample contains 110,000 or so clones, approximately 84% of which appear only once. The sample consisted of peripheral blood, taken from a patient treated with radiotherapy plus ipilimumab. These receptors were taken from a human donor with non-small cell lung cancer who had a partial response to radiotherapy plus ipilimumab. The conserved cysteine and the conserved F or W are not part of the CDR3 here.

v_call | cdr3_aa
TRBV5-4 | ASSLGAGAAYNEQF
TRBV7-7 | ASSLRSAGGPQETQY
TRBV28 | ASSLQQNNSPLH
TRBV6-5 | ASSYRSGTDTQY
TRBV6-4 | ASSGNRGGRAF
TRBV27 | ASSTGTDYNEQF
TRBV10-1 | ASSTSGLAGLGAGELF
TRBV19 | ASSIDSGRITDTQY
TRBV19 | ATRTVSGNTIY
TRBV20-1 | SAWGGYEQY
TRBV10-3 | AISELAGSSYNEQF
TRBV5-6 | ASSLDMNEKLF
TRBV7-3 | ASSPHPGLAYNEQF
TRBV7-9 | EAETSYNEQF
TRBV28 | ASSYRQAYEQY
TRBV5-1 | ASSIGRLAETLYNEQF
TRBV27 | ASSPLGTGGNQPQH
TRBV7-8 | ASSLETGWGYGYT
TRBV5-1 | ASSLDAGAPLGEQY
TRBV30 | AWSASGTGAGQPQH
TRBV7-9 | ASSLGQGSNQPQH
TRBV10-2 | ASSESSQTQY
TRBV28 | ASSLYGADEQF
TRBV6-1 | ASSRFSDTTYEQY
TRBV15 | ATSRDGRGYGDEQF
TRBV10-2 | ASEEGSSGNTIY
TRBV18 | ASSPIPEGTSGSSYNEQF
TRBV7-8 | ASSRGGDRRNQPQH
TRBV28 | ASRQGYGTGELF
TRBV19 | ASSIGTGFESGANVLT
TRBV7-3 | ASSPDGEGTEAF
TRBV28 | ASSPRKGTGTDTQY
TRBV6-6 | ASSRGLIKETQY
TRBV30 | AWMPSGSIYEQY
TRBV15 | ATRGTSGRVSYNEQF
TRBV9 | ASSGGTGGNTGELF